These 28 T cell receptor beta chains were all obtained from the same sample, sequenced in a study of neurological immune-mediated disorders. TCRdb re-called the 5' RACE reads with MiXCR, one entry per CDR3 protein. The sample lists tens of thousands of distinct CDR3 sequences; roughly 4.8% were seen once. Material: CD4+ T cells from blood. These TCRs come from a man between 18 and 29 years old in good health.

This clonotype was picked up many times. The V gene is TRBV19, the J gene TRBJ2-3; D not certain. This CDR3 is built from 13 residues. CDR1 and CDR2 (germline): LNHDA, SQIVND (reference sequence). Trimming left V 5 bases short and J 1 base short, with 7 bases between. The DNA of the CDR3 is TGTGCCAGTAGTGCCCAGGGCACAGATACGCAGTATTTT. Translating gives CASSAQGTDTQYF.

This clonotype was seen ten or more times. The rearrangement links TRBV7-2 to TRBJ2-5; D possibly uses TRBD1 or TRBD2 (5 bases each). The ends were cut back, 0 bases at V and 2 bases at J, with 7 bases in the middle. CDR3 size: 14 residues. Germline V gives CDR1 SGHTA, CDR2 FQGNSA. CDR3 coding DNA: TGTGCCAGCAGCTTAGCCGGGACGCAAGAGACCCAGTACTTC. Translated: CASSLAGTQETQYF.

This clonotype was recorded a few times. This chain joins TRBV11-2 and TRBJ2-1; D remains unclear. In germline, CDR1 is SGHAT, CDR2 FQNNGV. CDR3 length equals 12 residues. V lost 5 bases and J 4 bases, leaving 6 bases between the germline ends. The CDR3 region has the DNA TGTGCCAGCAGCCAACAGTACAATGAGCAGTTCTTC. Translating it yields CASSQQYNEQFF.

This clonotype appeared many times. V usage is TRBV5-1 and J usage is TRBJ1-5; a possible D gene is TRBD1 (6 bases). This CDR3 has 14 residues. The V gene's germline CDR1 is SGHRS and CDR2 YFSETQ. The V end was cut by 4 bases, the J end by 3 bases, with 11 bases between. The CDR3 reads CASSRQGLNQPQHF. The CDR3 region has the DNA TGCGCCAGCAGCAGGCAGGGGCTCAATCAGCCCCAGCATTTT. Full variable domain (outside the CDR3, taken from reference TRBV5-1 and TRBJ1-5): KAGVTQTPRYLIKTRGQQVTLSCSPISGHRSVSWYQQTPGQGLQFLFEYFSETQRNKGNFPGRFSGRQFSNSRSEMNVSTLELGDSALYLCASSRQGLNQPQHFGDGTRLSIL.

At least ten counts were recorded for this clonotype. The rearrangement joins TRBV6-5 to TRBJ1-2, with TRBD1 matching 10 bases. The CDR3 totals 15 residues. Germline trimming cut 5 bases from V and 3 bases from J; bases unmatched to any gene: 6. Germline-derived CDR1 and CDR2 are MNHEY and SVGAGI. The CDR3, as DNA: TGTGCCAGCAGTCGACAGACAGGGGGCTACTATGGCTACACCTTC. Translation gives CASSRQTGGYYGYTF.

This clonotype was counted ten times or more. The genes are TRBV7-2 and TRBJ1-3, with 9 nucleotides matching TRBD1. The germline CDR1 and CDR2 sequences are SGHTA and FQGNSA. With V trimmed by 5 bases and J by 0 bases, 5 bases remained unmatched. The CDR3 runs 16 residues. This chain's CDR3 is CASSIPTGGSGNTIYF. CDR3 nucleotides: TGTGCCAGCAGCATACCGACAGGGGGCTCTGGAAACACCATATATTTT.

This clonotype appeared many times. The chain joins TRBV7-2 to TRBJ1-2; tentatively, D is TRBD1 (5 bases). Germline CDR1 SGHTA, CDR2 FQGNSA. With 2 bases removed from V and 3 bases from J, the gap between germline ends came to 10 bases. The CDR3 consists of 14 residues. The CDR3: CASSLPGMDYGYTF. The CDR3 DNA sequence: TGTGCCAGCAGCTTACCAGGGATGGACTATGGCTACACCTTC.

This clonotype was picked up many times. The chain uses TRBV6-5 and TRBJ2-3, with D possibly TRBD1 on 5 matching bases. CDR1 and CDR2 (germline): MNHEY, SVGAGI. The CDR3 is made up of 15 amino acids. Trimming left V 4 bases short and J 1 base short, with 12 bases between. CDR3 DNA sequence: TGTGCCAGCAGTTTCCAGGGAACGCGCACAGATACGCAGTATTTT. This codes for CASSFQGTRTDTQYF.

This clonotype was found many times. CDR3 DNA: TGCGCCAGCAGCCAAGACCTAGCGGGGGGCTTGGCAGCCGGGGAGCTGTTTTTT. This gives the protein CASSQDLAGGLAAGELFF. This chain uses TRBV4-3 with TRBJ2-2; TRBD2 matches 11 bases. Germline lookup yields CDR1 LGHNA and CDR2 YSLEER. This CDR3 contains 18 residues. The V and J ends lost 0 bases and 6 bases, in that order; junction bases with no gene match: 9.

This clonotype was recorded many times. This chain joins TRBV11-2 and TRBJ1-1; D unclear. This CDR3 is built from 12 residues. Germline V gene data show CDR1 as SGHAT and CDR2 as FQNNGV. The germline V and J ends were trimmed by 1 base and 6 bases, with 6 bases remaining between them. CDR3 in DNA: TGTGCCAGCAGCTTAGGGACGGCTGAAGCTTTCTTT. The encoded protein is CASSLGTAEAFF.

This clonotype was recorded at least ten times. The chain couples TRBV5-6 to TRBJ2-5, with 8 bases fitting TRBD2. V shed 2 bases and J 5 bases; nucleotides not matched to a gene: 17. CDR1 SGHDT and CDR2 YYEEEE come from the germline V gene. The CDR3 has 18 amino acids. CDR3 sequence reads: CASSFYGGGPRGLETQYF. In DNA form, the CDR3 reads TGTGCCAGCAGCTTCTATGGCGGGGGGCCCCGAGGGCTGGAGACCCAGTACTTC.

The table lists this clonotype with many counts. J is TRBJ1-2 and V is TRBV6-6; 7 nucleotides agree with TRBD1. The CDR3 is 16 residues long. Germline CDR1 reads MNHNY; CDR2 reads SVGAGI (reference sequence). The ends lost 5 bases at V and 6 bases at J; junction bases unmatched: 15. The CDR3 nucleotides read TGTGCCAGCAGTCAGAGACACCGCAGGGGGACGGATGGCTACACCTTC. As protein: CASSQRHRRGTDGYTF.

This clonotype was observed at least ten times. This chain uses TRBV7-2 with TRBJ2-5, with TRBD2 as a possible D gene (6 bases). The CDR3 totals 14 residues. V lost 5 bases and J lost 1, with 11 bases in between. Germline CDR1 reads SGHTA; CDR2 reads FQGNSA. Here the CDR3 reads CASSLGGSQETQYF. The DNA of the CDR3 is TGTGCCAGCAGCCTGGGAGGCAGCCAAGAGACCCAGTACTTC.

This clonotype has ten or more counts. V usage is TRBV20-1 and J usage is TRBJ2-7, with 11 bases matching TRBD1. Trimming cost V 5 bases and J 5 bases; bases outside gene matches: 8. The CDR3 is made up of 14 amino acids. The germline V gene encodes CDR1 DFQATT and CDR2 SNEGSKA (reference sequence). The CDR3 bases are TGCAGTGCTCGCCGGGACAGGGGGAAGGACGAGCAGTACTTC. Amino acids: CSARRDRGKDEQYF.

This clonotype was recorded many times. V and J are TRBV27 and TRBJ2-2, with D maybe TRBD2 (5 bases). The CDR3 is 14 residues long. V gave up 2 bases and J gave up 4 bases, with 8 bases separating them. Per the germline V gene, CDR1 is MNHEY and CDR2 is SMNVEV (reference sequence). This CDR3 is CASSLARVTGELFF. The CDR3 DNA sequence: TGTGCCAGCAGTTTAGCGAGGGTCACCGGGGAGCTGTTTTTT.

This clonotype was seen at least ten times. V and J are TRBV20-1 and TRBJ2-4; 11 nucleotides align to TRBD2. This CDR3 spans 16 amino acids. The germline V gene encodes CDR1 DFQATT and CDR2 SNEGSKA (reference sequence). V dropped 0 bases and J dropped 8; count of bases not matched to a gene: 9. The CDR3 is CSARDHGSGGADIQYF. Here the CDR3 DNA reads TGCAGTGCTAGAGATCATGGTAGCGGGGGGGCCGACATTCAGTACTTC.

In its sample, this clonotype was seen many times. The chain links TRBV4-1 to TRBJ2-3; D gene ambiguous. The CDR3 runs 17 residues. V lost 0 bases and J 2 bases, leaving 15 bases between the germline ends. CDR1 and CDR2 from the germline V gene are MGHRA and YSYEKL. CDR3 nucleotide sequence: TGCGCCAGCAGCCAAGAATCATCCCCCGGAGCCACAGATACGCAGTATTTT. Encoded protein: CASSQESSPGATDTQYF.

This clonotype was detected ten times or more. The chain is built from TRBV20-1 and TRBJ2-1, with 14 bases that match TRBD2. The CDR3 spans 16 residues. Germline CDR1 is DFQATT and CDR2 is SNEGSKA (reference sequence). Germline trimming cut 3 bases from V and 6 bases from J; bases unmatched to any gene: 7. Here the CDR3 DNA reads TGCAGTGCTAGTGGACTAGCGGGGGGTCTCGCCAATGAGCAGTTCTTC. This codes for CSASGLAGGLANEQFF.

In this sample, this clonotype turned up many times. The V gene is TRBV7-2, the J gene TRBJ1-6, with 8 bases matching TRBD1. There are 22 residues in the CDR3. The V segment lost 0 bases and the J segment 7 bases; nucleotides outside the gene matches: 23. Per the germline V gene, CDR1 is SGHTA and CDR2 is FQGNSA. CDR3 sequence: CASSLADRLGQGPDAINSPLHF. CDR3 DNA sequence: TGTGCCAGCAGCTTAGCAGATCGGTTAGGACAGGGACCGGATGCAATCAATTCACCCCTCCACTTT.

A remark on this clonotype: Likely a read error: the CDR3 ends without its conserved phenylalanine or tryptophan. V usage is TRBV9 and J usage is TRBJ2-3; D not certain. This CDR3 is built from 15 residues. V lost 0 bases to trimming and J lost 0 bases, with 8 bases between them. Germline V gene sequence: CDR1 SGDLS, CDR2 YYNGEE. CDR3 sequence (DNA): TGTGCCAGCAGCGTAGGGGCCCTAAGCACAGATACGCAGTATTAT. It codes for CASSVGALSTDTQYY.

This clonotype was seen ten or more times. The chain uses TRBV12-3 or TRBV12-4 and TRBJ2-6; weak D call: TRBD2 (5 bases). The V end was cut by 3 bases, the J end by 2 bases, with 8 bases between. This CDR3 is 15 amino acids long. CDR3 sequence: CASSFEGPGANVLTF. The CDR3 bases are TGTGCCAGCAGTTTCGAGGGTCCTGGGGCCAACGTCCTGACTTTC.

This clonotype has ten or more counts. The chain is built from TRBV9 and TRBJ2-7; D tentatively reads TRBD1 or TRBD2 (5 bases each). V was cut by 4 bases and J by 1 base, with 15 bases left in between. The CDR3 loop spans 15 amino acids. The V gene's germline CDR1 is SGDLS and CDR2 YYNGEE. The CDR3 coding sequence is TGTGCCAGCAGCCCGGGACGGCCGCTTTCCTACGAGCAGTACTTC. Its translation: CASSPGRPLSYEQYF.

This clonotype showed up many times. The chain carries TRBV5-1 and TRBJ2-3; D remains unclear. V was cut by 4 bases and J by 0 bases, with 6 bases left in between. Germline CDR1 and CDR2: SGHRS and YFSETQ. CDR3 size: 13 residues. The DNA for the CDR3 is TGCGCCAGCAGCCCGGCTAGCACAGATACGCAGTATTTT. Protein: CASSPASTDTQYF.

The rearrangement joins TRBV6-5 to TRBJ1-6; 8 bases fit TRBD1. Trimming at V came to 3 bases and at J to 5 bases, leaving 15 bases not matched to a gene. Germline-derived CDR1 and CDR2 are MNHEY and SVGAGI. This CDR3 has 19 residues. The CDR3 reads CASSYIGQGGYSDNSPLHF. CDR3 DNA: TGTGCCAGCAGTTATATCGGACAGGGAGGGTATTCGGATAATTCACCCCTCCACTTT.

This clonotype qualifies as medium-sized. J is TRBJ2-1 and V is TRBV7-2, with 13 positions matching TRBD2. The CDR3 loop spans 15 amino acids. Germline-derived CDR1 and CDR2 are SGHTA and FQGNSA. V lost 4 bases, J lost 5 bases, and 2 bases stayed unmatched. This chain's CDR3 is CASSSTSGGHNEQFF. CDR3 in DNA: TGTGCCAGCAGCTCGACTAGCGGGGGGCACAATGAGCAGTTCTTC.

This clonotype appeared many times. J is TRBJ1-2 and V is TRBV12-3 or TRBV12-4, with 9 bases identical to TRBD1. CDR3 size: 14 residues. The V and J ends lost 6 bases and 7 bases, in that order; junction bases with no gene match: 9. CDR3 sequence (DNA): TGTGCCAGCAGCCACCTGGACAGGGGTGCTGGCTACACCTTC. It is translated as CASSHLDRGAGYTF.

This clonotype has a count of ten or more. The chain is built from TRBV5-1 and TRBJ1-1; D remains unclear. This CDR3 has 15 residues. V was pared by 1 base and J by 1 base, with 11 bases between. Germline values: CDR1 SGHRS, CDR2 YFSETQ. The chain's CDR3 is CASSLSLSPNTEAFF. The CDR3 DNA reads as TGCGCCAGCAGCTTGAGCCTCAGTCCGAACACTGAAGCTTTCTTT.

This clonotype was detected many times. This CDR3 is CASSYTSGQGNQPQHF. The CDR3 nucleotides read TGTGCCAGCAGTTACACCTCGGGACAGGGAAATCAGCCCCAGCATTTT. The rearrangement links TRBV6-2 or TRBV6-3 to TRBJ1-5; 9 bases match TRBD1. The V segment lost 2 bases and the J segment 4 bases; nucleotides outside the gene matches: 6. The germline V gene has CDR1 MNHEY and CDR2 SVGEGT. This CDR3 has 16 amino acids.